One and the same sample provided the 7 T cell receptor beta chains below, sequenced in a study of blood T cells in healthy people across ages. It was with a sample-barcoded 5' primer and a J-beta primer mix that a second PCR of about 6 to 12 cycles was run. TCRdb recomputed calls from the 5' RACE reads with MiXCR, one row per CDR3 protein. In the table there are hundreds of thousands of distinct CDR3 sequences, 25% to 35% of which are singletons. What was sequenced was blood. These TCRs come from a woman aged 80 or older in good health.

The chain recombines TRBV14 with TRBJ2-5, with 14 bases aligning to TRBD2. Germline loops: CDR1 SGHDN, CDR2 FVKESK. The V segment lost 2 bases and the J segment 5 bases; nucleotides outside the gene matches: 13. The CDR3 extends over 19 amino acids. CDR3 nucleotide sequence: TGTGCCAGCAGCCAACGGCGGATAGGGACTAGCGGGAGACGGGAGACCCAGTACTTC. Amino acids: CASSQRRIGTSGRRETQYF.

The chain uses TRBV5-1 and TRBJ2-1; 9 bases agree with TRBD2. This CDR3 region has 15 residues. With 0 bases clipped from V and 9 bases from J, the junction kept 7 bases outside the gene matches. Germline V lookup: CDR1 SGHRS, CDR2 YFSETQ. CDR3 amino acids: CASSLEAGGFGEQFF. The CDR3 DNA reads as TGCGCCAGCAGCTTGGAAGCGGGGGGTTTTGGTGAGCAGTTCTTC.

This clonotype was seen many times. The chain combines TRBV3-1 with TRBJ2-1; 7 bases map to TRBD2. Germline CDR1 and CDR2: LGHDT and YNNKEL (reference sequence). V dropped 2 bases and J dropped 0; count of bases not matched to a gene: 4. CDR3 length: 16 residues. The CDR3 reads CASSQSSGFSYNEQFF. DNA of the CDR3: TGTGCCAGCAGCCAAAGTAGCGGGTTCTCCTACAATGAGCAGTTCTTC.

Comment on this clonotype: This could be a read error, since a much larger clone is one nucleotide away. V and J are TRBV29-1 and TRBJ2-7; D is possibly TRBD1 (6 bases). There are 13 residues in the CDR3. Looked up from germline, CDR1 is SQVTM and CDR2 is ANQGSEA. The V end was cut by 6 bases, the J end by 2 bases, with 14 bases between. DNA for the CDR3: TGCAGCGTAAGCAGGGGCAGAGCCTACGAGCAGTACTTC. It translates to CSVSRGRAYEQYF.

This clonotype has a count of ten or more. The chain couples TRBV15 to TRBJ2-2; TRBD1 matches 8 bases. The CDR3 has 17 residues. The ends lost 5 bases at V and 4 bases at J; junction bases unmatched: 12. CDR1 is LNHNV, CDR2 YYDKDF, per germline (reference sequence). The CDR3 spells CATSGISLTGATGELFF. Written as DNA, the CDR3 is TGTGCCACCAGCGGAATCAGTTTGACAGGGGCCACCGGGGAGCTGTTTTTT.

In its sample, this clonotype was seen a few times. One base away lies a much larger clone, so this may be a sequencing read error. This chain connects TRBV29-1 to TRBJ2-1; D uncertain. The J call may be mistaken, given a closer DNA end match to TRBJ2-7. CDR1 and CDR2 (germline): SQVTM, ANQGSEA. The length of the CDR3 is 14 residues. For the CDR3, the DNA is TGCAGCGTTGACCCGGGCCGCTCCTACAATGAGCAGTACTTC. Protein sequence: CSVDPGRSYNEQYF.

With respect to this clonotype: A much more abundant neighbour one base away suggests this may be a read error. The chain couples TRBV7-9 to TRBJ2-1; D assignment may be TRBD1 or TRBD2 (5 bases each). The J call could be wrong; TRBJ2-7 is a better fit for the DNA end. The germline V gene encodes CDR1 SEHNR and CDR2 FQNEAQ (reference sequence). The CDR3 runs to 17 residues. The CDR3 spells CASSSVGGGSSYNEQYF. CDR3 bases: TGTGCCAGCAGCTCGGTTGGTGGGGGAAGCTCCTACAATGAGCAGTACTTC.